This T cell receptor (beta chain) was retrieved from a study of T cells after yellow fever vaccination. Study outcomes and limitations: Abundant bulk-derived clonotypes could contaminate FACS-sorted repertoires. Primary-vaccination clones mostly resurfaced post-booster (nearly 97% CD4, about 87% CD8). A small proportion of clonotypes was detected in both the CD4 and CD8 compartments.

Via MiXCR, TCRdb re-called the 5' RACE reads, giving one row per CDR3 protein. The sample includes about 73,000 distinct CDR3 sequences, 7.5% to 8% seen only once; the top ten take less than 50%. Germline values: CDR1 SGHRS, CDR2 YFSETQ. The CDR3 extends over 16 amino acids. V was shortened by 0 bases and J by 7 bases, with 20 bases between the two germline ends. On this clonotype itself: The antigen remains unidentified.

The sequenced sample was CD8+ T cells sorted from PBMCs, obtained on the day of the yellow fever booster vaccination. The chain is built from TRBV5-1 and TRBJ2-7; D could derive from TRBD1 or TRBD2 (5 bases each). This clonotype was obtained from a man between 25 and 39 years old who received the YFV17D yellow fever vaccine. CDR3: CASSLAARDPPDEQYF. The CDR3 coding sequence is TGCGCCAGCAGCTTGGCCGCACGGGACCCCCCAGATGAGCAGTACTTC.